These 21 T cell receptor beta chains share one sample of origin, sequenced in a study of cytomegalovirus exposure and HLA in healthy donors. The PCR contained 60 Vbeta and 13 Jbeta primers. Clones were sequenced by immunoSEQ multiplex PCR, and TCRdb holds only the in-frame ones, with some missing. The sample holds about 200,000 clones; 70% to 85% are singletons and the top ten take less than 2%. The source material was PBMCs. These receptors were collected from a man between 45 and 60 years old in good health and CMV-seronegative.

This clone was seen just once. The chain couples TRBV5-4 to TRBJ2-3; TRBD1 matches 10 bases. The germline V gene has CDR1 SGHNT and CDR2 YYREEE (reference sequence). J lost 2 bases, V lost 8 bases, and 5 bases had no gene match. The CDR3 spans 14 residues. The CDR3: CASRTGGDTDTQYF. The CDR3 DNA reads as TGTGCCAGTAGGACAGGGGGAGACACAGATACGCAGTATTTT. Full variable domain (rest looked up from reference TRBV5-4 and TRBJ2-3): ETGVTQSPTHLIKTRGQQVTLRCSSQSGHNTVSWYQQALGQGPQFIFQYYREEENGRGNFPPRFSGLQFPNYSSELNVNALELDDSALYLCASRTGGDTDTQYFGPGTRLTVL.

The V and J genes are TRBV2 and TRBJ2-2; D perhaps matches TRBD2 (5 bases). CDR1 SNHLY and CDR2 FYNNEI come from the germline V gene. This CDR3 is built from 16 residues. Trimming removed 7 bases at V and 4 bases at J, with 19 bases between. CDR3 sequence: CASNALDGSVTGELFF. In DNA, the CDR3 is TGTGCCAGCAACGCACTAGACGGGTCGGTCACCGGGGAGCTGTTTTTT. The complete variable domain, with remaining parts taken from reference TRBV2 and TRBJ2-2, reads EPEVTQTPSHQVTQMGQEVILRCVPISNHLYFYWYRQILGQKVEFLVSFYNNEISEKSEIFDDQFSVERPDGSNFTLKIRSTKLEDSAMYFCASNALDGSVTGELFFGEGSRLTVL.

The chain couples TRBV29-1 to TRBJ2-1; the match to TRBD2 covers 9 bases. Germline V gives CDR1 SQVTM, CDR2 ANQGSEA. V shed 6 bases and J 10 bases; nucleotides not matched to a gene: 16. The CDR3 totals 15 residues. The CDR3 loop reads CSVAYSGRGMEEQFF. In DNA, the CDR3 is TGCAGCGTAGCCTATAGCGGGAGAGGGATGGAGGAGCAGTTCTTC.

This clone was seen only once. The rearrangement uses TRBV30 and TRBJ2-5, with D possibly being TRBD2 (6 bases). This CDR3 is built from 11 residues. The ends were cut back, 4 bases at V and 5 bases at J, with 8 bases in the middle. Per the germline V gene, CDR1 is GTSNPN and CDR2 is SVGIG (reference sequence). The CDR3 sequence: CAWMEGETQYF. CDR3 bases: TGTGCCTGGATGGAGGGGGAGACCCAGTACTTC.

This clone was seen a handful of times. The CDR3 coding sequence is TGTGCCAGCAGGCCGGGACTAGCGGGAGTCAATGAGCAGTTCTTC. It codes for CASRPGLAGVNEQFF. The chain combines TRBV7-8 with TRBJ2-1, with 14 positions matching TRBD2. With V trimmed by 6 bases and J by 6 bases, 4 bases remained unmatched. Looked up from germline, CDR1 is SGHVS and CDR2 is FQNEAQ. This CDR3 has 15 residues.

J is TRBJ1-1 and V is TRBV5-6; 7 positions agree with TRBD1. V was pared by 4 bases and J by 0 bases, with 9 bases of the junction left unmatched. Germline CDR1 reads SGHDT; CDR2 reads YYEEEE. The CDR3 is 16 residues long. The CDR3 protein is CASSPTGYSVNTEAFF. Here the CDR3 DNA reads TGTGCCAGCAGCCCGACAGGGTATAGCGTGAACACTGAAGCTTTCTTT.

The CDR3 nucleotides read TGTGCCAGCAGTAGGACTAACGGGGCCTACAATGAGCAGTTCTTC. Residues: CASSRTNGAYNEQFF. The V and J genes are TRBV6-4 and TRBJ2-1; D may be TRBD2 (6 bases). With 5 bases removed from V and 2 bases from J, the gap between germline ends came to 13 bases. The germline CDR1 and CDR2 sequences are MRHNA and SNTAGT. This CDR3 has 15 residues.

In its sample, this clone was seen a few times. CDR3 in DNA: TGCGCCAGCAGCTTGGATGGGAGCCCTGGAAACACCATATATTTT. It translates to CASSLDGSPGNTIYF. The J gene is TRBJ1-3, the V gene TRBV5-1, with D hard to call. The CDR3 runs 15 residues. Germline loops: CDR1 SGHRS, CDR2 YFSETQ. V gave up 0 bases and J gave up 2 bases, with 9 bases separating them.

J is TRBJ1-1 and V is TRBV28; 8 bases are shared with TRBD1. Germline CDR1 MDHEN, CDR2 SYDVKM. After removal of 5 bases from V and 0 bases from J, the junction contained 5 bases not matched to a gene. The CDR3 spans 15 residues. This CDR3 reads CASSPPTGVNTEAFF. The CDR3 region has the DNA TGTGCCAGCAGTCCCCCGACAGGGGTGAACACTGAAGCTTTCTTT.

The count of this clone is one. This chain's CDR3 is CASSFNVAGKLFF. CDR3 DNA sequence: TGTGCCAGCAGTTTCAATGTAGCGGGAAAACTGTTTTTT. The chain joins TRBV28 to TRBJ1-4, with D hard to call. The CDR3 contains 13 residues. The ends were cut back, 3 bases at V and 10 bases at J, with 12 bases in the middle. Germline V gene data show CDR1 as MDHEN and CDR2 as SYDVKM.

The gene calls are TRBV29-1 and TRBJ1-1, with 7 bases fitting TRBD1. The CDR3 totals 12 residues. CDR1 is SQVTM and CDR2 is ANQGSEA in the germline V gene. The ends lost 5 bases at V and 1 base at J; junction bases unmatched: 1. CDR3 in amino acids: CSVHRGNTEAFF. As DNA, the CDR3 is TGCAGCGTTCACAGGGGGAACACTGAAGCTTTCTTT.

The V gene is TRBV7-3, the J gene TRBJ1-1, with D perhaps TRBD1 (6 bases). V shed 6 bases and J shed 4 bases, with 15 bases lying between them. There are 14 residues in the CDR3. Germline V CDR1 and CDR2: SGHTA, FQGTGA. In DNA form, the CDR3 reads TGTGCCAGCAGATCAACAGGGTTGGCCACTGAAGCTTTCTTT. Translation gives CASRSTGLATEAFF.

V usage is TRBV5-8 and J usage is TRBJ2-5; 11 nucleotides align to TRBD1. The germline V gene encodes CDR1 SGHTS and CDR2 YDEGEE. The CDR3 totals 16 residues. Germline trimming cut 4 bases from V and 3 bases from J; bases unmatched to any gene: 8. The CDR3 loop reads CASSPDGQGAKETQYF. The CDR3 DNA reads as TGTGCCAGCAGCCCGGACGGACAGGGGGCAAAAGAGACCCAGTACTTC.

CDR3 sequence: CASSLRNADTQYF. CDR3 nucleotides: TGTGCCAGCAGTTTACGCAACGCGGATACGCAGTATTTT. This chain connects TRBV27 to TRBJ2-3; unclear D gene. The germline V gene has CDR1 MNHEY and CDR2 SMNVEV (reference sequence). The CDR3 runs to 13 residues. Deletions cut 2 bases from V and 6 bases from J, with 9 bases between.

The rearrangement uses TRBV18 and TRBJ2-7; D call uncertain. V was pared by 3 bases and J by 0 bases, with 12 bases between. This CDR3 has 15 amino acids. The germline V gene has CDR1 KGHSH and CDR2 LQKENI. The CDR3 DNA reads TGTGCCAGCTCACCGACCGAAAGGAGCTCCTACGAGCAGTACTTC. Its translation is CASSPTERSSYEQYF.

This chain connects TRBV5-5 to TRBJ1-1; D is perhaps TRBD1 (5 bases). Trimming stripped 1 base from V and 4 bases from J, with 14 bases between. Germline V CDR1 and CDR2: SGHKS, YYEKEE (reference sequence). CDR3 length: 15 residues. CDR3 nucleotide sequence: TGTGCCAGCAGCTTGAGTGGGGTCCAGGGCACTGAAGCTTTCTTT. Encoded protein: CASSLSGVQGTEAFF.

V is TRBV9 and J is TRBJ2-7; tentatively, D is TRBD1 (5 bases). This CDR3 spans 16 amino acids. Per germline, CDR1 SGDLS and CDR2 YYNGEE. V lost 1 base and J 5 bases, leaving 19 bases between the germline ends. The CDR3 spells CASSVRGLGIGDEQYF. DNA of the CDR3: TGTGCCAGCAGCGTAAGGGGTTTGGGAATAGGCGACGAGCAGTACTTC.

This chain links TRBV27 with TRBJ1-4, with 7 positions matching TRBD1. V dropped 5 bases and J dropped 0; count of bases not matched to a gene: 6. Germline V gene lookup returns CDR1 MNHEY and CDR2 SMNVEV (reference sequence). CDR3 length: 16 residues. CDR3 region: CASSRGQLATNEKLFF. For the CDR3, the DNA is TGTGCCAGCAGTCGGGGACAGCTCGCAACTAATGAAAAACTGTTTTTT.

This chain joins TRBV2 and TRBJ2-7; 9 positions match TRBD2. Unmatched junction bases numbered 8, after V lost 5 bases and J lost 3 bases. This CDR3 region has 15 residues. The germline V gene has CDR1 SNHLY and CDR2 FYNNEI. In DNA form, the CDR3 reads TGTGCCAGCAGTAGTACTAGCGGGCCGCTCTACGAGCAGTACTTC. It encodes CASSSTSGPLYEQYF.

This clone appeared a single time. DNA of the CDR3: TGTGCCAGCAGCCCTCGGGAGGGCCGAGATACGCAGTATTTT. The encoded protein is CASSPREGRDTQYF. V and J are TRBV9 and TRBJ2-3; 8 bases line up with TRBD2. J lost 5 bases, V lost 4 bases, and 6 bases had no gene match. CDR3 size: 14 residues. The germline V gene has CDR1 SGDLS and CDR2 YYNGEE.

Regarding this clone: Additional DNA sequences in this sample encode the identical CDR3. V usage is TRBV20-1 and J usage is TRBJ2-7, with D maybe TRBD1 (6 bases). V was shortened by 6 bases and J by 4 bases, with 10 bases between the two germline ends. Germline V lookup: CDR1 DFQATT, CDR2 SNEGSKA (reference sequence). CDR3 length: 11 residues. In DNA, the CDR3 is TGCAGTGCCGTGGACAGTTACGAGCAGTACTTC. Amino acid sequence: CSAVDSYEQYF.